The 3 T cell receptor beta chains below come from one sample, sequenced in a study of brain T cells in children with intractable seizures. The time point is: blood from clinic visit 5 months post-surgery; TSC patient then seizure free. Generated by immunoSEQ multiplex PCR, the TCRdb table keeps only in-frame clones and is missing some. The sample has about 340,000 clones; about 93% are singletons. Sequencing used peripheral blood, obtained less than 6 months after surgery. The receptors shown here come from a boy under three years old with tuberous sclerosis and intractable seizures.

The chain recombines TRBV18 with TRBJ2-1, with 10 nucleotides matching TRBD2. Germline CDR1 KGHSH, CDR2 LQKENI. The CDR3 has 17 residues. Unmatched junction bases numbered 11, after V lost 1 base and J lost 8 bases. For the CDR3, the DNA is TGTGCCAGCTCACCACGAAGCGGGAGGGCCAAGGGGCATGAGCAGTTCTTC. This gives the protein CASSPRSGRAKGHEQFF.

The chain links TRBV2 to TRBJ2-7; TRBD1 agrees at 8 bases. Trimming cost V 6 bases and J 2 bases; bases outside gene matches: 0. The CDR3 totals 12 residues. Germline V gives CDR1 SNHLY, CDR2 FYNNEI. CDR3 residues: CASRGQAYEQYF. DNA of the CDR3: TGTGCCAGCAGGGGACAGGCCTACGAGCAGTACTTC.

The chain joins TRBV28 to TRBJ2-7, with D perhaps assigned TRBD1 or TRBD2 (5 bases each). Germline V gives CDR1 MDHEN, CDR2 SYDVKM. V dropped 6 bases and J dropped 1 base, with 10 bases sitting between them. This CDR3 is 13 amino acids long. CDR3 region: CASSSGASYEQYF. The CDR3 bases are TGTGCCAGCAGCTCCGGGGCATCCTACGAGCAGTACTTC. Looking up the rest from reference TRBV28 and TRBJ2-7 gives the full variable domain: DVKVTQSSRYLVKRTGEKVFLECVQDMDHENMFWYRQDPGLGLRLIYFSYDVKMKEKGDIPEGYSVSREKKERFSLILESASTNQTSMYLCASSSGASYEQYFGPGTRLTVT.